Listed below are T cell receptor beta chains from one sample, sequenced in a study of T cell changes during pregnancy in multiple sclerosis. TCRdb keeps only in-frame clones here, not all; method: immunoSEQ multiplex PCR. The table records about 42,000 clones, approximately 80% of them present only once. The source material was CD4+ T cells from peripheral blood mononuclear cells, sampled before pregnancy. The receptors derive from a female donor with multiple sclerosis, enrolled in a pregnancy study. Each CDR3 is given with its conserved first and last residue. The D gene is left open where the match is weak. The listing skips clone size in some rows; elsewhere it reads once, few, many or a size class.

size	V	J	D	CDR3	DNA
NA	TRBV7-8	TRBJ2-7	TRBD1	CASSLGGQGARYEQYF	TGTGCCAGCAGCTTAGGGGGACAGGGAGCGAGATACGAGCAGTACTTC
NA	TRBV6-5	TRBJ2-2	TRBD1	CVTGGNTGELFF	TGCGTTACAGGGGGAAACACCGGGGAGCTGTTTTTT
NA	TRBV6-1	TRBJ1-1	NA	CANGGSAGKTEAFF	TGTGCCAACGGAGGGTCGGCGGGGAAGACTGAAGCTTTCTTT
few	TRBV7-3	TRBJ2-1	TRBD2	CASGLTSGGSAKFF	TGTGCCAGCGGATTGACTAGCGGGGGGTCTGCTAAGTTCTTC
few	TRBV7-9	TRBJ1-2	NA	CASRGRRGGYTF	TGTGCCAGCAGGGGACGGCGGGGCGGCTACACCTTC
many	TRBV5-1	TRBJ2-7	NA	CASSVEPESYEQYF	TGCGCCAGCAGTGTGGAGCCGGAATCCTACGAGCAGTACTTC
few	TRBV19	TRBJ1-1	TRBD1	CASTVQGAGTEAFF	TGTGCCAGTACCGTACAGGGGGCAGGCACTGAAGCTTTCTTT
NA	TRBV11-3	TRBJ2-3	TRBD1	CASSPGTGRTQYF	TGTGCCAGCAGTCCCGGGACAGGGAGAACGCAGTATTTT
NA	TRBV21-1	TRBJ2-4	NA	CASSIQGNTKNIQYF	TGTGCCAGCAGCATACAGGGAAATACCAAAAACATTCAGTACTTC
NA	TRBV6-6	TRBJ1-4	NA	CASKWPGEEKLFF	TGTGCCAGCAAATGGCCTGGGGAGGAAAAACTGTTTTTT
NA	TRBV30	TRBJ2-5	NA	CAWSEPGETQYF	TGTGCCTGGAGTGAGCCGGGGGAGACCCAGTACTTC
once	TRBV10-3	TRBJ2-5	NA	CAIGAAQETQYF	TGTGCCATCGGGGCGGCCCAAGAGACCCAGTACTTC
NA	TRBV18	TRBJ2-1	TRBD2	CASSFQASGYNEQFF	TGTGCCAGCTCGTTCCAGGCTAGCGGCTACAATGAGCAGTTCTTC
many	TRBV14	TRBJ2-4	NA	CASSPRWGRKVETKNIQYF	TGTGCCAGCAGCCCTAGATGGGGGAGGAAGGTTGAGACCAAAAACATTCAGTACTTC